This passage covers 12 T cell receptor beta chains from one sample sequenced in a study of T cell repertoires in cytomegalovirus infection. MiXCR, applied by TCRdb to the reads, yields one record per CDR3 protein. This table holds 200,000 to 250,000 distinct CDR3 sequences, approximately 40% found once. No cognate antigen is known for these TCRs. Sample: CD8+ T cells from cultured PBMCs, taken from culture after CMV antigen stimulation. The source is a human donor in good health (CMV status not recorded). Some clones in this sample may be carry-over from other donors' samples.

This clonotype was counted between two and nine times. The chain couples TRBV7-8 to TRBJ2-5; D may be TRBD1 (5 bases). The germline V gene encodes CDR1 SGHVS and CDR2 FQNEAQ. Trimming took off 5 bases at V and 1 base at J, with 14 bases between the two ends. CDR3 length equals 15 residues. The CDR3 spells CASSTRSRVQETQYF. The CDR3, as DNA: TGTGCCAGCAGCACGCGCTCCAGGGTCCAAGAGACCCAGTACTTC.

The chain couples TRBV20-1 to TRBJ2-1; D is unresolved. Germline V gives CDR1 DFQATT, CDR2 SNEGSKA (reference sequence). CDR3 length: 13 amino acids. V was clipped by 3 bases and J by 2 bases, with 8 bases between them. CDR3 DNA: TGCAGTGCTAGGGCAGCGACCTACAATGAGCAGTTCTTC. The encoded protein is CSARAATYNEQFF.

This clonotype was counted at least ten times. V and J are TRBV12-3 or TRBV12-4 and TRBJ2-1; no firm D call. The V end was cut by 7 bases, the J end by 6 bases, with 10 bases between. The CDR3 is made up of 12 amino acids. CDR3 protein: CASTPDFNEQFF. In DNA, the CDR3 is TGTGCCAGCACCCCCGACTTCAATGAGCAGTTCTTC.

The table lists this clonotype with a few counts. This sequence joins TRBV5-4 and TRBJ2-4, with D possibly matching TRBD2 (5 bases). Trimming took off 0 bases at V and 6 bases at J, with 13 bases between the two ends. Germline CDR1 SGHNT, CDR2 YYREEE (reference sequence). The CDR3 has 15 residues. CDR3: CASSLGSYRGNIQYF. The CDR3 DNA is TGTGCCAGCAGCTTGGGCAGCTATCGGGGAAACATTCAGTACTTC. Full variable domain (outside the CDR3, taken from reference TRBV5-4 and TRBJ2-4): ETGVTQSPTHLIKTRGQQVTLRCSSQSGHNTVSWYQQALGQGPQFIFQYYREEENGRGNFPPRFSGLQFPNYSSELNVNALELDDSALYLCASSLGSYRGNIQYFGAGTRLSVL.

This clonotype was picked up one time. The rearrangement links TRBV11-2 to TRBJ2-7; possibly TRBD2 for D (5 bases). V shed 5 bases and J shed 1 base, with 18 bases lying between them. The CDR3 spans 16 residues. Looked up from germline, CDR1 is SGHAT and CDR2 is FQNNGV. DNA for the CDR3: TGTGCCAGCAGCCTGCCCTCCTCCGGGATGTCCTACGAGCAGTACTTC. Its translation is CASSLPSSGMSYEQYF.

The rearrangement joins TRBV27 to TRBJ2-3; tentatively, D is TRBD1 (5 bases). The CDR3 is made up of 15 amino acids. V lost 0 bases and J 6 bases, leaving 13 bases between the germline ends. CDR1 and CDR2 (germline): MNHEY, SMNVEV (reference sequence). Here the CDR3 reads CASSLSVRVTDTQYF. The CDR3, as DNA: TGTGCCAGCAGTTTATCTGTCAGGGTTACCGATACGCAGTATTTT.

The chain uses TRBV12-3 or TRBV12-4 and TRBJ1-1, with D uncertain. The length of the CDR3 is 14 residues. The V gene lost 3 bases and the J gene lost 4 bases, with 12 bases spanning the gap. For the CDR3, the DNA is TGTGCCAGCAGTTTCAGGCGAGCGGGCACTGAAGCTTTCTTT. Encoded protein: CASSFRRAGTEAFF.

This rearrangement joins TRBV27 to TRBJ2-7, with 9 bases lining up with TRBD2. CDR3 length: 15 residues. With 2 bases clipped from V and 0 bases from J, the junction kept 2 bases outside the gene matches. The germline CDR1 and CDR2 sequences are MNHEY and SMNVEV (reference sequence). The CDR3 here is CASSLVAGVSYEQYF. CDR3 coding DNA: TGTGCCAGCAGTTTAGTAGCGGGGGTCTCCTACGAGCAGTACTTC.

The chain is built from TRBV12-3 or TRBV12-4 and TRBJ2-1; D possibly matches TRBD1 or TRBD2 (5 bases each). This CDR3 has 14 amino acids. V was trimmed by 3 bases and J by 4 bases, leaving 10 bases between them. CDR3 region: CASSFSEGYNEQFF. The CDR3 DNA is TGTGCCAGCAGTTTCAGTGAGGGGTACAATGAGCAGTTCTTC.

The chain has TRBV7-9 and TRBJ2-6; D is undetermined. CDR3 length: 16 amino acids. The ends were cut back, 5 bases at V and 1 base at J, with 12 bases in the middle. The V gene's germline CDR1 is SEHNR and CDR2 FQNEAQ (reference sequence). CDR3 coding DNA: TGTGCCAGCAGCACAACCCACAGTTCTGGGGCCAACGTCCTGACTTTC. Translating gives CASSTTHSSGANVLTF.

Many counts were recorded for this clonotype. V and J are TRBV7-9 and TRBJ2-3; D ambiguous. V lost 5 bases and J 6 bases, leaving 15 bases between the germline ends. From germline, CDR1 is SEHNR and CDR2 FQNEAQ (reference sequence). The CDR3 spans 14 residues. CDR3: CASSPSQALDTQYF. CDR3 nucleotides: TGTGCCAGCAGCCCGTCCCAGGCTCTGGATACGCAGTATTTT.

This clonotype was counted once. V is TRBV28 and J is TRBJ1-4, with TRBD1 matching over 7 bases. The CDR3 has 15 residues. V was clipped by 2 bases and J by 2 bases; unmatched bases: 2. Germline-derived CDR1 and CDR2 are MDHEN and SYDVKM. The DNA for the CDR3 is TGTGCCAGCAGTTTAGGACAGGACACTAATGAAAAACTGTTTTTT. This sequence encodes CASSLGQDTNEKLFF.